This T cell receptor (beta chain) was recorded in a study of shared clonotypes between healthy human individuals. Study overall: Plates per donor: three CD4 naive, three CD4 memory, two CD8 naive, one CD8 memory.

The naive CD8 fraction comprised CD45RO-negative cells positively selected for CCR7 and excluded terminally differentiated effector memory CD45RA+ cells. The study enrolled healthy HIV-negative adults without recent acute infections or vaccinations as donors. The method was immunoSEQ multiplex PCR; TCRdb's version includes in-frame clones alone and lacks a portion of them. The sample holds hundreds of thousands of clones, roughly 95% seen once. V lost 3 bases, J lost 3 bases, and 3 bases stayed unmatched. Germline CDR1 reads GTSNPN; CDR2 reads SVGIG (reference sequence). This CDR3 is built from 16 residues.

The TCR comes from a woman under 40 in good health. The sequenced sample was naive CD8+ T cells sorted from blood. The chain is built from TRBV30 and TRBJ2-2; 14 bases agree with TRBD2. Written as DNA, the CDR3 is TGTGCCTGGAGAGGGACTAGCGGGAGAGACACCGGGGAGCTGTTTTTT. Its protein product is CAWRGTSGRDTGELFF.